This TCR beta chain is drawn from a study of OX40 agonist ivuxolimab in advanced cancers. For the study at large: At doses from 0.01 to 10 mg/kg, patients were given intravenous ivuxolimab every 2 weeks. Points from the study as a whole: CD8+ T cells were the subset that, on average, had more expanded clones than CD4+. Some patients who did not respond also had low normalized T-cell clonal expansion.

Only in-frame clones appear in the TCRdb table, and some are missing; sequencing was by immunoSEQ multiplex PCR. The sample has about 87,000 clones, 75% to 90% seen once. Turning to this clone: Its antigen is still unknown.

The sequence was obtained from an adult with an advanced solid tumor such as melanoma, head and neck, liver or kidney cancer. The material was CD4+ or CD8+ T cells sorted from blood, obtained in a trial of the OX40 agonist ivuxolimab.

The CDR3 region has the DNA TGTGCCAGCAGCACCAGATGGGGGTCCGGGGAGCTGTTTTTT. Encoded protein: CASSTRWGSGELFF. This chain uses TRBV11-1 with TRBJ2-2; possibly TRBD1 or TRBD2 for D (5 bases each). The CDR3 consists of 14 residues. Trimming took 5 bases from V and 6 from J, leaving 13 bases between them. Germline CDR1 is SGHAT and CDR2 is FQDESV (reference sequence).